The 15 T cell receptor beta chains reported below all come from one sample, sequenced in a study of blood T cell repertoires in COVID-19. Clones were read by immunoSEQ multiplex PCR, and TCRdb kept only the in-frame ones, dropping some. The table records 230,000 or so clones, more than 65% of them present only once. The specimen was peripheral blood. The receptors were sampled from a man in his fifties or sixties with active or convalescent COVID-19.

There are a few counts of this clone. CDR3 in amino acids: CASSASTGYGNGYTF. The CDR3 DNA is TGCGCCAGCAGCGCCTCAACAGGGTATGGGAATGGCTACACCTTC. The gene calls are TRBV5-1 and TRBJ1-2, with TRBD1 as a possible D gene (6 bases). The germline CDR1 and CDR2 sequences are SGHRS and YFSETQ. The CDR3 contains 15 residues. The V and J ends lost 4 bases and 6 bases respectively, with 19 bases between them.

The chain joins TRBV7-3 to TRBJ1-6; D may be TRBD1 (5 bases). The length of the CDR3 is 12 residues. V dropped 5 bases and J dropped 9 bases, with 8 bases sitting between them. Germline CDR1 and CDR2: SGHTA and FQGTGA. For the CDR3, the DNA is TGTGCCAGCAGCAAAAGGGGTTCACCCCTCCACTTT. Its translation: CASSKRGSPLHF.

The gene calls are TRBV2 and TRBJ1-2; TRBD1 is a possible D gene (6 bases). V was pared by 7 bases and J by 6 bases, with 15 bases between. This CDR3 contains 13 residues. The germline V gene has CDR1 SNHLY and CDR2 FYNNEI. CDR3 loop: CASTRDGGNGYTF. CDR3 sequence (DNA): TGTGCCAGCACCCGAGATGGGGGCAATGGCTACACCTTC.

The rearrangement links TRBV7-3 to TRBJ2-1, with D possibly being TRBD2 (6 bases). V lost 2 bases to trimming and J lost 2 bases, with 13 bases between them. CDR3 length: 16 residues. Germline CDR1 and CDR2: SGHTA and FQGTGA. As DNA, the CDR3 is TGTGCCAGCAGCTTAGAGGGGCGGGGAGCCTACAATGAGCAGTTCTTC. Translating it yields CASSLEGRGAYNEQFF.

In its sample, this clone was seen once. In nucleotides, the CDR3 is TGTGCCTGGAACTCTGGGGGGTTACACTCTGGAAACACCATATATTTT. Its protein product is CAWNSGGLHSGNTIYF. This rearrangement joins TRBV30 to TRBJ1-3, with a possible D match to TRBD1 (5 bases). V was pared by 4 bases and J by 0 bases, with 16 bases between. The CDR3 loop spans 16 amino acids. Germline lookup yields CDR1 GTSNPN and CDR2 SVGIG (reference sequence). Full variable domain (rest looked up from reference TRBV30 and TRBJ1-3): SQTIHQWPATLVQPVGSPLSLECTVEGTSNPNLYWYRQAAGRGLQLLFYSVGIGQISSEVPQNLSASRPQDRQFILSSKKLLLSDSGFYLCAWNSGGLHSGNTIYFGEGSWLTVV.

For this clone: Other DNA sequences in the sample encode the same CDR3. The rearrangement joins TRBV19 to TRBJ2-5; 10 bases agree with TRBD1. Germline values: CDR1 LNHDA, CDR2 SQIVND (reference sequence). V dropped 9 bases and J dropped 4; count of bases not matched to a gene: 8. This CDR3 is 14 amino acids long. CDR3 sequence reads: CASRDRGGPETQYF. In DNA, the CDR3 is TGTGCCAGCAGGGACAGGGGCGGCCCAGAGACCCAGTACTTC.

This chain connects TRBV4-2 to TRBJ1-4, with D perhaps matching TRBD1 (6 bases). CDR3 length: 17 residues. Between the trimmed V and J ends, which lost 1 base and 3 bases, there was a span of 15 bases. The V gene's germline CDR1 is LGHNA and CDR2 YNFKEQ. The CDR3 sequence is CASSQGGARTANEKLFF. In nucleotides, the CDR3 is TGTGCCAGCAGCCAAGGAGGGGCCCGGACAGCTAATGAAAAACTGTTTTTT.

The chain combines TRBV28 with TRBJ2-2; 13 bases align to TRBD2. Germline CDR1 is MDHEN and CDR2 is SYDVKM. V shed 0 bases, J shed 6 bases, and the junction held 4 bases outside the gene matches. This CDR3 is 17 amino acids long. The CDR3 region has the DNA TGTGCCAGCAGTTTATGGTCACTAGCGGGGGGGCCCGGGGAGCTGTTTTTT. This sequence encodes CASSLWSLAGGPGELFF.

The chain couples TRBV29-1 to TRBJ1-2; D gene uncertain. Germline CDR1 and CDR2: SQVTM and ANQGSEA. Trimming shortened V by 1 base and J by 8 bases, and 14 bases separated the two germline ends. This CDR3 has 13 residues. CDR3 in amino acids: CSVEAPTRPGYTF. In DNA, the CDR3 is TGCAGCGTTGAAGCACCGACTCGGCCCGGCTACACCTTC.

The rearrangement joins TRBV27 to TRBJ2-3; 10 bases match TRBD1. From germline, CDR1 is MNHEY and CDR2 SMNVEV (reference sequence). This CDR3 region has 17 residues. V was pared by 4 bases and J by 5 bases, with 12 bases of the junction left unmatched. The CDR3 loop reads CASSSVRTGGEVDTQYF. For the CDR3, the DNA is TGTGCCAGCAGTTCGGTCCGGACAGGGGGAGAAGTAGATACGCAGTATTTT.

DNA of the CDR3: TGCGCCAGCAGCTCTGCAACTAATGAAAAACTGTTTTTT. Translated, it gives CASSSATNEKLFF. The chain joins TRBV5-1 to TRBJ1-4; unclear D gene. Trimming cost V 3 bases and J 0 bases, with 3 bases left between them. The CDR3 covers 13 residues. The germline CDR1 and CDR2 sequences are SGHRS and YFSETQ. The full variable domain, completed using reference TRBV5-1 and TRBJ1-4, is KAGVTQTPRYLIKTRGQQVTLSCSPISGHRSVSWYQQTPGQGLQFLFEYFSETQRNKGNFPGRFSGRQFSNSRSEMNVSTLELGDSALYLCASSSATNEKLFFGSGTQLSVL.

The DNA for the CDR3 is TGTGCCAGCACAGGGGCGGGGGGCAGCTCCTACAATGAGCAGTTCTTC. It encodes CASTGAGGSSYNEQFF. The chain employs TRBV2 and TRBJ2-1; 8 nucleotides line up with TRBD2. CDR1 is SNHLY and CDR2 is FYNNEI in the germline V gene. The CDR3 length is 16 residues. V lost 7 bases and J lost 0; bases outside the gene matches: 8.

This clone was observed a single time. The CDR3 nucleotides read TGCGCCAGCAGCCAAGAACCCGTCTGGCGGGATAGCAATCAGCCCCAGCATTTT. Translated, it gives CASSQEPVWRDSNQPQHF. The chain has TRBV4-3 and TRBJ1-5; no firm D call. This CDR3 contains 18 residues. Germline values: CDR1 LGHNA, CDR2 YSLEER. V lost 0 bases to trimming and J lost 0 bases, with 15 bases between them.

V and J are TRBV4-2 and TRBJ1-1, with 9 positions matching TRBD1. Germline V gene sequence: CDR1 LGHNA, CDR2 YNFKEQ. V lost 0 bases to trimming and J lost 5 bases; unmatched junction nucleotides: 4. CDR3 length equals 15 residues. As DNA, the CDR3 is TGTGCCAGCAGCCAAGATCGACAGGGGGGTACTGAAGCTTTCTTT. Translated: CASSQDRQGGTEAFF.

V gene TRBV2 combines with J gene TRBJ1-6, with TRBD1 matching over 11 bases. V dropped 7 bases and J dropped 9; count of bases not matched to a gene: 5. The CDR3 is 14 amino acids. Germline-derived CDR1 and CDR2 are SNHLY and FYNNEI. The CDR3 region has the DNA TGTGCCAGCACCGATGGGACAGGGGGTTCACCCCTCCACTTT. Residues: CASTDGTGGSPLHF.